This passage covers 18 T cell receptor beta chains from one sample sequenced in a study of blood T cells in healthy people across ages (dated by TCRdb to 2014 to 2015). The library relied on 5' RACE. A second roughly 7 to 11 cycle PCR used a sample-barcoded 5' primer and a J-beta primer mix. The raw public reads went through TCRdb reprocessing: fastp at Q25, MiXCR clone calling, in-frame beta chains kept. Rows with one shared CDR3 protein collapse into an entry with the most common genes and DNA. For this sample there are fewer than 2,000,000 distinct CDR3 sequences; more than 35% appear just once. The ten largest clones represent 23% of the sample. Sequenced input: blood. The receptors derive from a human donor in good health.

CDR3 protein: CASSIRDRFTDTQYF. Written as DNA, the CDR3 is TGTGCCAGCAGCATCCGGGACAGGTTCACAGATACGCAGTATTTT. The V call is TRBV11-2, the J call TRBJ2-3, with TRBD1 matching over 8 bases. CDR1 is SGHAT, CDR2 FQNNGV, per germline. The CDR3 contains 15 residues. Trimming at V came to 5 bases and at J to 2 bases, leaving 6 bases not matched to a gene.

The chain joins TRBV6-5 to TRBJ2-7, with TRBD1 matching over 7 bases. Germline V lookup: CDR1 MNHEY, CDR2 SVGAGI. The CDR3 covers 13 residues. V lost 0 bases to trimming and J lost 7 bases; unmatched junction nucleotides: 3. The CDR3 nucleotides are TGTGCCAGCAGTTACTCGACAGGGCAGGAGCAGTACTTC. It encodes CASSYSTGQEQYF.

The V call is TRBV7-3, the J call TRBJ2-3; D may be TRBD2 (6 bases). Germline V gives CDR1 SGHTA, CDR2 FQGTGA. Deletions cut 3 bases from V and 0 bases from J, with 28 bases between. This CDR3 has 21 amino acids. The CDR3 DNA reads TGTGCCAGCAGCTTCCCAAACCTTCTAGCGCGGTTCGAGTCTAGCACAGATACGCAGTATTTT. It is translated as CASSFPNLLARFESSTDTQYF.

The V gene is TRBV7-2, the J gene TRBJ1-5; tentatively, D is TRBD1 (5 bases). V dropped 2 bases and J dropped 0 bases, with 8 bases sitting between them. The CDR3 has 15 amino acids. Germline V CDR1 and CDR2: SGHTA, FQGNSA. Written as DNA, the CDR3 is TGTGCCAGCAGCTTATTCGGGGGTAGCAATCAGCCCCAGCATTTT. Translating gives CASSLFGGSNQPQHF.

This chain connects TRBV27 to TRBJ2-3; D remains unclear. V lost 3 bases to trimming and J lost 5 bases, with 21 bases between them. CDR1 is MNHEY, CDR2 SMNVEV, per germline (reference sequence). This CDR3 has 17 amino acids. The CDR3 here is CASSLLGGRVGGDTQYF. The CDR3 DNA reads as TGTGCCAGCAGTTTGTTGGGTGGGCGCGTCGGCGGAGATACGCAGTATTTT.

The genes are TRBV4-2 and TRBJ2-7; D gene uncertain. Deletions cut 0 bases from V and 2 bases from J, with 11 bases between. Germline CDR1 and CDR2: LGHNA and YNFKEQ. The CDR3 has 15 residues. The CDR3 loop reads CASSQEWTATYEQYF. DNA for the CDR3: TGTGCCAGCAGCCAAGAGTGGACGGCTACCTACGAGCAGTACTTC.

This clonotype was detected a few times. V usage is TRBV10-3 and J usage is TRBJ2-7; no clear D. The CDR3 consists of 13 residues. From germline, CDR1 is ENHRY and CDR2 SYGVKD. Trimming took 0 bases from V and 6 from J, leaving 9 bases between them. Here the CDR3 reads CAISESIDLEQYF. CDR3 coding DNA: TGTGCCATCAGTGAGTCGATTGACCTCGAGCAGTACTTC.

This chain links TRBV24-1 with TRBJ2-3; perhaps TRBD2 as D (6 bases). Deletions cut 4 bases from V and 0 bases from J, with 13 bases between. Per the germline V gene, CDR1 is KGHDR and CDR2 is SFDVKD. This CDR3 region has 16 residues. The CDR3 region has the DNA TGTGCCACCAGTGAATGGGTAGCGGCTAGCACAGATACGCAGTATTTT. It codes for CATSEWVAASTDTQYF.

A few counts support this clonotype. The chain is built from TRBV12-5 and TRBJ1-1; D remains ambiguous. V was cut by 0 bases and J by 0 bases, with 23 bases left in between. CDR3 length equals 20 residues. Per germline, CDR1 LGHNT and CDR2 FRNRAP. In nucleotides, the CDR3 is TGTGCTAGTGGTTTGGTACGGTACCGAGGGCAGGAACCCATGAACACTGAAGCTTTCTTT. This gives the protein CASGLVRYRGQEPMNTEAFF.

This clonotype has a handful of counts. CDR3 DNA: TGTGCCAGCAGTTGGCGGGAAGGGAGCACAGATACGCAGTATTTT. Amino acid sequence: CASSWREGSTDTQYF. The chain employs TRBV6-6 and TRBJ2-3; maybe TRBD2 (6 bases). Trimming removed 4 bases from V and 0 bases from J, with 11 bases in between. Germline loops: CDR1 MNHNY, CDR2 SVGAGI (reference sequence). This CDR3 contains 15 residues.

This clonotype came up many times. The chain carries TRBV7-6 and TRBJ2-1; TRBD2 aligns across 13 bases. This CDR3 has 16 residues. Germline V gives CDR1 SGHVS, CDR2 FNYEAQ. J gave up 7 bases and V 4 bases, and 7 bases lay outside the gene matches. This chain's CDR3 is CASSSRLAGGPNEQFF. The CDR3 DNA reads TGTGCCAGCAGCTCCAGACTAGCGGGGGGACCTAATGAGCAGTTCTTC.

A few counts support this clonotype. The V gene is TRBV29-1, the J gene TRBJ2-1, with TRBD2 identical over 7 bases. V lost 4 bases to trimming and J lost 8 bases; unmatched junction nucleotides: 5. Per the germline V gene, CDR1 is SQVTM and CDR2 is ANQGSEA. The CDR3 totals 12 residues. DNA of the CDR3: TGCAGCGTTGGACTAGCATGGGATGAGCAGTTCTTC. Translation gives CSVGLAWDEQFF.

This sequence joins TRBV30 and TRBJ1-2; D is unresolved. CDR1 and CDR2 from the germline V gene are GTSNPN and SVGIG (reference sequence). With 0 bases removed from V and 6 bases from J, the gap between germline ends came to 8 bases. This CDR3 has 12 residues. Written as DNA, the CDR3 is TGTGCCTGGAGTGTAACAGTTGATGGCTACACCTTC. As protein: CAWSVTVDGYTF.

The CDR3 protein is CASSQEEAPLHF. CDR3 coding DNA: TGCGCCAGCAGCCAAGAAGAGGCACCCCTCCACTTT. This chain joins TRBV4-3 and TRBJ1-6, with unresolved D. CDR3 size: 12 residues. CDR1 and CDR2 (germline): LGHNA, YSLEER. V was trimmed by 0 bases and J by 11 bases, leaving 5 bases between them.

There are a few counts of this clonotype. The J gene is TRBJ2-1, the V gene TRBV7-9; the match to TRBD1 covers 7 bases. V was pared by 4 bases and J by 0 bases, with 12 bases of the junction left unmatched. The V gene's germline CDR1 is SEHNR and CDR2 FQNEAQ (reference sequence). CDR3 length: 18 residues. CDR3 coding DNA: TGTGCCAGCAGCTCAGGAACGACAGGGCGCGGCTCCTACAATGAGCAGTTCTTC. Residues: CASSSGTTGRGSYNEQFF.

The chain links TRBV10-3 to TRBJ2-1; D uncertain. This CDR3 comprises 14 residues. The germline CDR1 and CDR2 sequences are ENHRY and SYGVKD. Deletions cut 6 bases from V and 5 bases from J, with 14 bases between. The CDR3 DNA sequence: TGTGCCATCAGCCCGTTAGGTTTGGACAATGAGCAGTTCTTC. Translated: CAISPLGLDNEQFF.

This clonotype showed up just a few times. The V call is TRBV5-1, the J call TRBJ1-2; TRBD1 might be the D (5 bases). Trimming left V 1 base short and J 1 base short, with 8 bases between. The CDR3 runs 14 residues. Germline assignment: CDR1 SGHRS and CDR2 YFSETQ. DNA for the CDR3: TGCGCCAGCAGCTTGCCACAGGATAACTATGGCTACACCTTC. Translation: CASSLPQDNYGYTF. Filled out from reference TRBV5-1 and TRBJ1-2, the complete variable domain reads KAGVTQTPRYLIKTRGQQVTLSCSPISGHRSVSWYQQTPGQGLQFLFEYFSETQRNKGNFPGRFSGRQFSNSRSEMNVSTLELGDSALYLCASSLPQDNYGYTFGSGTRLTVV.

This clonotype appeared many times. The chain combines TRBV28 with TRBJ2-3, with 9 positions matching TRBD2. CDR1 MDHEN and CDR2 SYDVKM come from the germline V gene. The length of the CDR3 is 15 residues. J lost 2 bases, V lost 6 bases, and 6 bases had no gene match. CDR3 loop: CASSLTSGVTDTQYF. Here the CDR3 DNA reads TGTGCCAGCAGCTTGACTAGCGGAGTCACAGATACGCAGTATTTT.